This entry describes one T cell receptor (beta chain). The antigen is not known. The sample comes from a study of shared clonotypes between healthy human individuals. The study, taken as a whole, reports: Compared with memory subsets, naive subsets generally had larger estimated richness. A few donors showed sharing of roughly 5% of naive CD4 clonotypes.

This CDR3 is 15 amino acids long. Per the germline V gene, CDR1 is MDHEN and CDR2 is SYDVKM. Trimming pared 5 bases from V and 7 bases from J, leaving 17 bases between. Assay: immunoSEQ multiplex PCR; the TCRdb copy retains only in-frame clones and omits some. The sample includes 2 million to 2.5 million clones, around 93% seen only once; the top ten take 0.3% to 0.4%. This sequence was found in a man between 18 and 35 years old in good health. Some clones in this sample may be carry-over from other donors' samples. The chain joins TRBV28 to TRBJ1-4, with TRBD1 as a possible D gene (6 bases). Material: naive CD4+ T cells from PBMCs. Regarding subset: CD45RA+ positively selected. The CDR3 sequence: CASSPGGGLGEKLFF. Written as DNA, the CDR3 is TGTGCCAGCAGTCCCGGGGGGGGGCTAGGTGAAAAACTGTTTTTT.